These 10 T cell receptor beta chains came from one sample sequenced in a study of cytomegalovirus exposure and HLA in healthy donors. Use of 60 Vbeta and 13 Jbeta primers characterized the PCR. TCRdb's table, derived via immunoSEQ multiplex PCR, lists solely in-frame clones and lacks some. This sample has approximately 160,000 clones, with roughly 80% found just once. The sample comprised PBMCs. All receptors derive from a human donor in good health.

The chain links TRBV6-5 to TRBJ2-5, with D perhaps matching TRBD2 (5 bases). V was shortened by 1 base and J by 2 bases, with 11 bases between the two germline ends. CDR3 length equals 15 residues. Germline loops: CDR1 MNHEY, CDR2 SVGAGI. The CDR3 bases are TGTGCCAGCAGTTACTTGCGGGCAGAGCAAGAGACCCAGTACTTC. Translation gives CASSYLRAEQETQYF.

The chain combines TRBV6-6 with TRBJ2-7; TRBD2 is a possible D gene (6 bases). This CDR3 region has 14 residues. V lost 9 bases, J lost 0 bases, and 15 bases lay in between. Germline lookup yields CDR1 MNHNY and CDR2 SVGAGI (reference sequence). The CDR3 nucleotides read TGTGCCAGTACCGTGGGGGGAATCTCCTACGAGCAGTACTTC. Encoded protein: CASTVGGISYEQYF.

This clone turned up a few times. The gene calls are TRBV11-2 and TRBJ1-1; D remains ambiguous. The V end was cut by 4 bases, the J end by 11 bases, with 17 bases between. This CDR3 is 13 amino acids long. CDR1 is SGHAT, CDR2 FQNNGV, per germline. The CDR3 region is CASSSNRVLVAFF. The CDR3, as DNA: TGTGCCAGCAGCTCAAACCGGGTGCTTGTGGCTTTCTTT.

The rearrangement links TRBV6-1 to TRBJ1-2; 8 positions match TRBD1. CDR3 length equals 13 residues. Germline CDR1 is MNHNS and CDR2 is SASEGT. After removal of 3 bases from V and 4 bases from J, the junction contained 1 base not matched to a gene. The CDR3 sequence: CASSEGTGYGYTF. The CDR3 DNA reads TGTGCCAGCAGTGAGGGGACAGGCTATGGCTACACCTTC.

The chain uses TRBV4-3 and TRBJ2-3; D is possibly TRBD1 (6 bases). This CDR3 comprises 17 residues. Germline loops: CDR1 LGHNA, CDR2 YSLEER. Trimming stripped 1 base from V and 2 bases from J, with 16 bases between. CDR3 nucleotide sequence: TGCGCCAGCAGCCAAGTATCCTGGGGGCCCGACACAGATACGCAGTATTTT. Residues: CASSQVSWGPDTDTQYF.

V and J are TRBV2 and TRBJ1-1, with 11 nucleotides matching TRBD1. V trimming: 6 bases; J trimming: 3 bases; junction bases outside the gene matches: 6. Germline values: CDR1 SNHLY, CDR2 FYNNEI. CDR3 length: 15 residues. CDR3 nucleotides: TGTGCCAGCAGCCCTGGACAGGGGGCTTACACTGAAGCTTTCTTT. Protein product: CASSPGQGAYTEAFF.

For this clone: Other DNA sequences in this sample translate to the same CDR3. This CDR3 is CASSYGQGNYGYTF. As DNA, the CDR3 is TGTGCCAGCAGTTATGGACAGGGGAACTATGGCTACACCTTC. V is TRBV6-5 and J is TRBJ1-2, with 9 bases fitting TRBD1. This CDR3 is built from 14 residues. V trimming: 3 bases; J trimming: 2 bases; junction bases outside the gene matches: 1. CDR1 and CDR2 (germline): MNHEY, SVGAGI.

V and J are TRBV9 and TRBJ2-2, with 8 positions matching TRBD2. There are 17 residues in the CDR3. Losses at the gene ends were 4 bases for V and 1 base for J; bases not matched to a gene: 9. Germline V gene sequence: CDR1 SGDLS, CDR2 YYNGEE. The CDR3 bases are TGTGCCAGCAGCTCTAAGAGTAGCGGGGAGAACACCGGGGAGCTGTTTTTT. It yields the protein CASSSKSSGENTGELFF.

The V gene is TRBV6-5, the J gene TRBJ1-4; 8 bases map to TRBD1. This CDR3 region has 15 residues. Looked up from germline, CDR1 is MNHEY and CDR2 is SVGAGI. The V segment lost 6 bases and the J segment 5 bases; nucleotides outside the gene matches: 8. The CDR3 DNA reads as TGTGCCAGCAGACCCCGGGACAGGCCAAATGAAAAACTGTTTTTT. It yields the protein CASRPRDRPNEKLFF.

Remarks on this clone: Compared with germline, one end of the junction differs, possibly owing to a read error. The chain has TRBV7-9 and TRBJ1-1; D possibly corresponds to TRBD1 (5 bases). The CDR3 is made up of 13 amino acids. Per germline, CDR1 SEHNR and CDR2 FQNEAQ (reference sequence). CDR3 in DNA: TGTTCCAGCAGCCCGGGGGGTTCGACTGAGGCTTTCTTT. Amino acid sequence: CSSSPGGSTEAFF. The full variable domain, with the rest looked up from reference TRBV7-9 and TRBJ1-1, is DTGVSQNPRHKITKRGQNVTFRCDPISEHNRLYWYRQTLGQGPEFLTYFQNEAQLEKSRLLSDRFSAERPKGSFSTLEIQRTEQGDSAMYLCSSSPGGSTEAFFGQGTRLTVV.